The 10 T cell receptor beta chains below come from one sample, sequenced in a study of cytomegalovirus exposure and HLA in healthy donors (dated 2017 in TCRdb). The protocol used for the library was the immunoSEQ multiplex PCR assay. For the multiplex PCR, a mixture combining 60 forward primers for TCR Vbeta segments and 13 reverse primers for TCR Jbeta segments was used. Entries here come from immuneACCESS through TCRdb and include only in-frame sequences with V and J called. Some clones fail to appear in such tables; in the studies checked, an unresolved V gene covers under half of the shortfall, and the cause of the remainder is unknown. The sample includes roughly 150,000 clones, with 60% to 80% observed a single time. The leading ten clones occupy 2% to 2.5% of the sample. The specimen was PBMCs. The receptors were sampled from a man in his thirties or forties in good health and CMV-seronegative.

This chain uses TRBV27 with TRBJ1-1, with TRBD1 identical over 7 bases. Looked up from germline, CDR1 is MNHEY and CDR2 is SMNVEV (reference sequence). V shed 3 bases and J 5 bases; nucleotides not matched to a gene: 18. This CDR3 contains 18 residues. The CDR3 nucleotides read TGTGCCAGCAGTTTTTCCCTCAGGCCAGGGGGTTGGGAAACTGAAGCTTTCTTT. Encoded protein: CASSFSLRPGGWETEAFF.

The chain uses TRBV6-6 and TRBJ2-1, with 9 bases that match TRBD2. CDR3 size: 16 residues. Germline V gene sequence: CDR1 MNHNY, CDR2 SVGAGI (reference sequence). V shed 5 bases and J 6 bases; nucleotides not matched to a gene: 11. The chain's CDR3 is CASSQGRREGLNEQFF. In DNA form, the CDR3 reads TGTGCCAGCAGTCAAGGGCGGCGGGAGGGACTCAATGAGCAGTTCTTC.

This rearrangement joins TRBV6-5 to TRBJ2-5; D is possibly TRBD1 (6 bases). Trimming stripped 4 bases from V and 5 bases from J, with 17 bases between. This CDR3 comprises 15 residues. Germline CDR1 MNHEY, CDR2 SVGAGI. This CDR3 reads CASSSWQGRGETQYF. As DNA, the CDR3 is TGTGCCAGCAGTTCGTGGCAGGGAAGGGGGGAGACCCAGTACTTC.

The V call is TRBV2, the J call TRBJ2-1; TRBD1 is a possible D gene (6 bases). V lost 4 bases and J lost 9, with 19 bases in between. Germline assignment: CDR1 SNHLY and CDR2 FYNNEI. This CDR3 comprises 15 residues. CDR3 region: CASSVTALKGGEQFF. CDR3 coding DNA: TGTGCCAGCAGTGTCACGGCCCTTAAAGGGGGTGAGCAGTTCTTC.

V gene TRBV9 combines with J gene TRBJ2-2, with 9 bases identical to TRBD1. The V and J ends lost 3 bases and 3 bases, in that order; junction bases with no gene match: 3. In germline, CDR1 is SGDLS, CDR2 YYNGEE. This CDR3 has 15 amino acids. This CDR3 reads CASSGTGGYTGELFF. DNA of the CDR3: TGTGCCAGCAGCGGAACAGGGGGCTACACCGGGGAGCTGTTTTTT.

The CDR3: CASSNIYRGGATGELFF. DNA of the CDR3: TGTGCCAGCAGCAACATCTATCGAGGGGGGGCCACCGGGGAGCTGTTTTTT. The V gene is TRBV5-4, the J gene TRBJ2-2, with D perhaps TRBD2 (7 bases). V was shortened by 4 bases and J by 4 bases, with 20 bases between the two germline ends. CDR1 is SGHNT and CDR2 is YYREEE in the germline V gene (reference sequence). CDR3 size: 17 residues.

The V gene is TRBV25-1, the J gene TRBJ2-7, with 7 bases that match TRBD1. After removal of 6 bases from V and 2 bases from J, the junction contained 4 bases not matched to a gene. This CDR3 is 13 amino acids long. The V gene's germline CDR1 is MGHDK and CDR2 SYGVNS. The CDR3 DNA reads as TGTGCCAGCAGACATACAGGGGCCTACGAGCAGTACTTC. Its translation is CASRHTGAYEQYF.

The chain carries TRBV7-9 and TRBJ2-7; 10 bases line up with TRBD2. Germline values: CDR1 SEHNR, CDR2 FQNEAQ (reference sequence). The ends lost 4 bases at V and 3 bases at J; junction bases unmatched: 6. The CDR3 totals 15 residues. The CDR3 sequence is CASSSEREGHYEQYF. The CDR3, as DNA: TGTGCCAGCAGCTCCGAGCGGGAGGGCCACTACGAGCAGTACTTC.

This chain connects TRBV13 to TRBJ2-1, with 7 positions matching TRBD1. The V segment lost 3 bases and the J segment 8 bases; nucleotides outside the gene matches: 10. Germline values: CDR1 PRHDT, CDR2 FYEKMQ (reference sequence). The CDR3 contains 15 residues. CDR3 residues: CASSFGTNQGDEQFF. In DNA form, the CDR3 reads TGTGCCAGCAGCTTCGGGACGAACCAGGGGGATGAGCAGTTCTTC.

The chain combines TRBV6-4 with TRBJ2-2; 7 bases are shared with TRBD2. The CDR3 is 17 amino acids. Germline trimming cut 5 bases from V and 2 bases from J; bases unmatched to any gene: 11. Looked up from germline, CDR1 is MRHNA and CDR2 is SNTAGT. The DNA of the CDR3 is TGTGCCAGCAGTCTAAATGCCCAGGGACTAAACACCGGGGAGCTGTTTTTT. The encoded protein is CASSLNAQGLNTGELFF.